This entry concerns a single T cell receptor beta chain. Seattle patients were enrolled while actively infected and followed longitudinally. Original processing methods: Estimation of nucleated cell counts was performed using reference gene primer amplification. Generated by immunoSEQ multiplex PCR, the TCRdb table keeps only in-frame clones and is missing some. V and J calls and clone size come straight from that table; D and trimming were deduced from the DNA. The data contain fewer than 400,000 clones, 75% to 90% of them singletons. The CDR3 spans 15 residues. Deletions cut 4 bases from V and 0 bases from J, with 13 bases between. Looked up from germline, CDR1 is MGHDK and CDR2 is SYGVNS. This sample stems from a study of blood T cell repertoires in COVID-19. Overall study: From T cells, B-cell-depleted T cells, or PBMCs came the material, which was cDNA or gDNA.

This clonotype was sampled from a woman aged 25 to 39 with COVID-19, enrolled during active disease. What was sequenced was peripheral blood. The chain combines TRBV25-1 with TRBJ2-7, with D perhaps matching TRBD2 (6 bases). The DNA of the CDR3 is TGTGCCAGCAGTGGTGTGGGAGGATTCTCCTACGAGCAGTACTTC. As protein: CASSGVGGFSYEQYF.